This paragraph covers one T cell receptor beta chain sequence. With 5 bases clipped from V and 6 bases from J, the junction kept 7 bases outside the gene matches. Germline V gene data show CDR1 as LNHDA and CDR2 as SQIVND (reference sequence). CDR3 length: 14 residues. The entry originates in a study of brain T cells in children with intractable seizures. Time point reported: blood from clinic visit 5 months post-surgery; TSC patient then seizure free. Measured with immunoSEQ multiplex PCR; TCRdb has only the in-frame clones, and not every one. The sample includes under 400,000 clones, about 94% seen only once; the top ten take 4.5% to 7%.

The sequence derives from a boy under two years old with tuberous sclerosis and intractable seizures. The chain links TRBV19 to TRBJ1-5; TRBD1 agrees at 7 bases. The input for sequencing was peripheral blood, taken approximately 5 months after surgery. The CDR3 nucleotides read TGTGCCAGTAGTTCTGGACAGGAAGGTCAGCCCCAGCATTTT. It codes for CASSSGQEGQPQHF. The full variable domain, with the rest looked up from reference TRBV19 and TRBJ1-5, is DGGITQSPKYLFRKEGQNVTLSCEQNLNHDAMYWYRQDPGQGLRLIYYSQIVNDFQKGDIAEGYSVSREKKESFPLTVTSAQKNPTAFYLCASSSGQEGQPQHFGDGTRLSIL.